The present TCR beta chain was sequenced within a study of control samples from healthy donors and cancer patients. Assay: immunoSEQ multiplex PCR; the TCRdb copy retains only in-frame clones and omits some. Of about 54,000 clones in the sample, around 95% were seen once. Germline V gene sequence: CDR1 LGHNT, CDR2 FRNRAP. The CDR3 runs 14 residues. Trimming removed 6 bases from V and 9 bases from J, with 15 bases in between. The chain links TRBV12-5 to TRBJ1-6; no clear D gene. The specimen was blood. The clonotype comes from a young woman in good health. The CDR3 loop is CASGPGPSGSPLHF. CDR3 bases: TGTGCTAGTGGACCTGGACCTTCTGGTTCACCCCTCCACTTT.